The table lists the clone carrying this T cell receptor beta chain with a few counts. Blood genomic DNA input for TRB amplification was roughly 230-550 ng. These data belong to a study of T and B cells in COVID-19 patients. Study details: Peripheral blood came from COVID-19 patients with active infection or after recovery.

TRB rearrangements were amplified by multiplex PCR with BIOMED2 TRB-A/B primers. MiXCR, run by TCRdb on the multiplex PCR reads, gives a single entry per CDR3 protein. The sample shows 10,000 or so distinct CDR3 sequences, around 33% of them seen only once. Looked up from germline, CDR1 is SGHVS and CDR2 is FNYEAQ. The germline V and J ends were trimmed by 5 bases and 0 bases, with 8 bases remaining between them. The CDR3 runs to 14 residues. Input material: blood. The TCR was taken from a human donor with active COVID-19. The chain is built from TRBV7-6 and TRBJ1-5, with D possibly being TRBD1 (6 bases). As DNA, the CDR3 is TGTGCCAGCAGCCGGGACACTAGCAATCAGCCCCAGCATTTT. This translates into CASSRDTSNQPQHF.